Listed below are T cell receptor beta chains from one sample, sequenced in a study of PD-L1 blockade in urothelial cancer. Produced via immunoSEQ multiplex PCR; TCRdb's table is partial and in-frame only. Among approximately 30,000 clones listed, roughly 80% were seen once. Specimen: PBMCs, collected around atezolizumab (anti-PD-L1) treatment. These receptors originate from a man in his fifties or sixties with urothelial cancer. Both conserved end residues are part of each CDR3. The order of the fields is clone size, J gene, D gene, V gene, CDR3 DNA, CDR3 protein. The D gene is left open where the match is weak. Size is omitted from some rows. Given values are once, few, many or a class for expanded clones.

clone size: NA
J gene: TRBJ1-2
D gene: TRBD1
V gene: TRBV5-6
CDR3 DNA: TGTGCCAGCAGCTCGTCGGGACAGGGCTACTATGGCTACACCTTC
CDR3 protein: CASSSSGQGYYGYTF

clone size: NA
J gene: TRBJ1-6
D gene: NA
V gene: TRBV2
CDR3 DNA: TGTGCCAGCAGTACGAGCAGGCAGAATTCACCCCTCCACTTT
CDR3 protein: CASSTSRQNSPLHF

clone size: NA
J gene: TRBJ1-1
D gene: TRBD1
V gene: TRBV14
CDR3 DNA: TGTGCCAGCAGCCAAGACCCTGGACAGGGGAACACTGAAGCTTTCTTT
CDR3 protein: CASSQDPGQGNTEAFF

clone size: NA
J gene: TRBJ1-2
D gene: NA
V gene: TRBV30
CDR3 DNA: TGTGCCTGGAGTGGTGACAGGTCGCGAGGCTACACCTTC
CDR3 protein: CAWSGDRSRGYTF

clone size: NA
J gene: TRBJ1-2
D gene: TRBD1
V gene: TRBV29-1
CDR3 DNA: TGCAGCGACGTCGCCGGGACAGGAAACTATGGCTACACCTTC
CDR3 protein: CSDVAGTGNYGYTF

clone size: NA
J gene: TRBJ2-1
D gene: TRBD2
V gene: TRBV27
CDR3 DNA: TGTGCCAGCAGTTCCCGGGCCGGGGGGTATGAGCAGTTCTTC
CDR3 protein: CASSSRAGGYEQFF

clone size: NA
J gene: TRBJ2-1
D gene: NA
V gene: TRBV28
CDR3 DNA: TGTGCCAGCAGTTTACGGCCCGGGACACCGGTGTGGTACAATGAGCAGTTCTTC
CDR3 protein: CASSLRPGTPVWYNEQFF

clone size: few
J gene: TRBJ1-5
D gene: TRBD1
V gene: TRBV2
CDR3 DNA: TGTGCCAGCAGTGGGACAGGGGGAAATCAGCCCCAGCATTTT
CDR3 protein: CASSGTGGNQPQHF

clone size: few
J gene: TRBJ2-7
D gene: TRBD2
V gene: TRBV6-6
CDR3 DNA: TGTGCCAGCAGTTACGGGAGGGACTACGAGCAGTACTTC
CDR3 protein: CASSYGRDYEQYF

clone size: NA
J gene: TRBJ1-1
D gene: TRBD1
V gene: TRBV10-2
CDR3 DNA: TGCGCCAGCAGACCGGGACAGGGGGCGAACACTGAAGCTTTCTTT
CDR3 protein: CASRPGQGANTEAFF

clone size: NA
J gene: TRBJ2-1
D gene: TRBD1
V gene: TRBV5-1
CDR3 DNA: TGCGCCAGCAGCAGGGGGCAGGGCGATGAGCAGTTCTTC
CDR3 protein: CASSRGQGDEQFF

clone size: NA
J gene: TRBJ2-3
D gene: NA
V gene: TRBV4-1
CDR3 DNA: TGCGCCAGCAGCCAAGGCCCCCCGGGACTCGCAGGAGGGCAGTATTTT
CDR3 protein: CASSQGPPGLAGGQYF

clone size: NA
J gene: TRBJ1-2
D gene: TRBD1
V gene: TRBV18
CDR3 DNA: TGTGCCAGCTCTCCCGGGACAGCACCTAACTATGGCTACACCTTC
CDR3 protein: CASSPGTAPNYGYTF

clone size: NA
J gene: TRBJ1-2
D gene: NA
V gene: TRBV28
CDR3 DNA: TGTGCCAGCAGCCGAGGCGGGAAGGGAGCTAACTATGGCTACACCTTC
CDR3 protein: CASSRGGKGANYGYTF

clone size: few
J gene: TRBJ2-1
D gene: TRBD1
V gene: TRBV7-9
CDR3 DNA: TGTGCCAGCAGCACGGCCGGGACAGGGCTGTTCTTC
CDR3 protein: CASSTAGTGLFF

clone size: few
J gene: TRBJ1-1
D gene: NA
V gene: TRBV6-6
CDR3 DNA: TGTGCCACCTGTGAATCGACAAGAATGAACACTGAAGCTTTCTTT
CDR3 protein: CATCESTRMNTEAFF

clone size: NA
J gene: TRBJ1-3
D gene: NA
V gene: TRBV20-1
CDR3 DNA: TGCAGTGCGCCCAGGGGACACACCATATATTTT
CDR3 protein: CSAPRGHTIYF

clone size: NA
J gene: TRBJ1-5
D gene: NA
V gene: TRBV19
CDR3 DNA: TGTGCCAGTAGTATGGGGGGAGCACATAGCAATCAGCCCCAGCATTTT
CDR3 protein: CASSMGGAHSNQPQHF

clone size: NA
J gene: TRBJ1-4
D gene: NA
V gene: TRBV19
CDR3 DNA: TGTGCCAGTAGTATAGCTAATAATGAAAAACTGTTTTTT
CDR3 protein: CASSIANNEKLFF

clone size: NA
J gene: TRBJ1-5
D gene: NA
V gene: TRBV10-2
CDR3 DNA: TGCGCCAGCAGTGGGACAGCGAGCAATCAGCCCCAGCATTTT
CDR3 protein: CASSGTASNQPQHF

clone size: NA
J gene: TRBJ2-1
D gene: NA
V gene: TRBV7-2
CDR3 DNA: TGTGCCAGCAGCTTTGAAGGCGGGGCCAACAATGAGCAGTTCTTC
CDR3 protein: CASSFEGGANNEQFF

clone size: NA
J gene: TRBJ2-2
D gene: NA
V gene: TRBV7-8
CDR3 DNA: TGTGCCAGCAGCTTAGCCGGGACATCGAACACCGGGGAGCTGTTTTTT
CDR3 protein: CASSLAGTSNTGELFF

clone size: NA
J gene: TRBJ1-3
D gene: NA
V gene: TRBV19
CDR3 DNA: TGTGCCAGTCAGAACAGCCACTCTGGAAACACCATATATTTT
CDR3 protein: CASQNSHSGNTIYF

clone size: NA
J gene: TRBJ2-2
D gene: NA
V gene: TRBV5-4
CDR3 DNA: TGTGCCAGCAGCTTGGGTGCGGGGGCCCCCGGGGAGCTGTTTTTT
CDR3 protein: CASSLGAGAPGELFF

clone size: NA
J gene: TRBJ1-1
D gene: TRBD1
V gene: TRBV2
CDR3 DNA: TGTGCCAGCAGCGAAGGGGGCGCTGACACTGAAGCTTTCTTT
CDR3 protein: CASSEGGADTEAFF

clone size: NA
J gene: TRBJ2-5
D gene: TRBD2
V gene: TRBV4-1
CDR3 DNA: TGCGCCAGCAGCCTAACTAGCGGAGGGTCCCAAGAGACCCAGTACTTC
CDR3 protein: CASSLTSGGSQETQYF